The source of this TCR beta chain is a study of blood T cell repertoires in COVID-19. Across the whole study: Both acute and convalescent COVID-19 samples were obtained from the United States, Italy and Spain.

Trimming pared 2 bases from V and 0 bases from J, leaving 13 bases between. CDR1 is SGHTA and CDR2 is FQGNSA in the germline V gene. The CDR3 consists of 16 residues. TCRdb keeps only in-frame clones here, not all; method: immunoSEQ multiplex PCR. The profile shows around 140,000 clones, 88% of them singletons. V gene TRBV7-2 combines with J gene TRBJ1-2; D unclear. The clonotype originates from a human donor with COVID-19, enrolled during active disease. The donor label of this sample is uncertain. Sequences were obtained from peripheral blood. The CDR3 region has the DNA TGTGCCAGCAGCTTACTTAGGGAGCACGCTAACTATGGCTACACCTTC. The encoded protein is CASSLLREHANYGYTF.